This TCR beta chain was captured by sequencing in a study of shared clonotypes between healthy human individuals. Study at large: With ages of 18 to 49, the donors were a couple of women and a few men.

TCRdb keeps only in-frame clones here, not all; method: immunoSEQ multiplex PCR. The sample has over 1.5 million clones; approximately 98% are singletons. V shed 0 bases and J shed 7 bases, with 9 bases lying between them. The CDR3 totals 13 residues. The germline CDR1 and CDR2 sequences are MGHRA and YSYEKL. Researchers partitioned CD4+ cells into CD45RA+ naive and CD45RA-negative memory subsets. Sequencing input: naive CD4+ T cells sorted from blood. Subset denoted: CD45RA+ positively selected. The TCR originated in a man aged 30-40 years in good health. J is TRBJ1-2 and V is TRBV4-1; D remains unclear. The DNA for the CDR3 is TGCGCCAGCAGCCAAGACCGGGTGGGTGGCTACACCTTC. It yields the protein CASSQDRVGGYTF.